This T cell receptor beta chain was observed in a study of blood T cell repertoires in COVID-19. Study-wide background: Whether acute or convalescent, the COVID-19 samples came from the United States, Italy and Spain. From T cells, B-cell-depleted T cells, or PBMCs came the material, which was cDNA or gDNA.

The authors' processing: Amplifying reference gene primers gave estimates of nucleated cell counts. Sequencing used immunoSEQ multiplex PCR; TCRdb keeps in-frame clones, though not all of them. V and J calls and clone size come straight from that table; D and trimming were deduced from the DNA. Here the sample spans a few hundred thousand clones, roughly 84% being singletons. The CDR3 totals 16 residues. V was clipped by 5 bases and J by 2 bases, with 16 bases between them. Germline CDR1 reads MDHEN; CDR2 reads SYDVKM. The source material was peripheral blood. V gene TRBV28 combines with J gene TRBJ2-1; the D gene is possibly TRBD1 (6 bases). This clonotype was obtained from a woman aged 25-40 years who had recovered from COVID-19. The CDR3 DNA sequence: TGTGCCAGCAGTGGTGTCCAAGGGGGAACCTACAATGAGCAGTTCTTC. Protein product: CASSGVQGGTYNEQFF.